Presented here are 25 T cell receptor beta chains from one specimen sequenced in a study of shared clonotypes between healthy human individuals. The naive CD8 population came from CD45RO-negative cells selected for CCR7, without terminally differentiated effector memory CD45RA+ cells. The protocol was immunoSEQ multiplex PCR, while the TCRdb copy is restricted to in-frame clones and leaves out a portion. The repertoire holds more than 2 million clones, with roughly 93% as singletons. Specimen: naive CD8+ T cells from PBMCs. These receptors all come from a man in his late teens or twenties in good health. Some clones in this sample may be carry-over from other donors' samples.

CDR3 in amino acids: CASSVGIGRAYEQYF. In DNA form, the CDR3 reads TGTGCCAGCAGCGTAGGGATCGGGCGGGCCTACGAGCAGTACTTC. J is TRBJ2-7 and V is TRBV9; D is perhaps TRBD2 (5 bases). The germline gives CDR1 SGDLS, CDR2 YYNGEE. The CDR3 length is 15 residues. V lost 0 bases to trimming and J lost 2 bases, with 12 bases between them. Full variable domain (remainder filled in from reference TRBV9 and TRBJ2-7): DSGVTQTPKHLITATGQRVTLRCSPRSGDLSVYWYQQSLDQGLQFLIQYYNGEERAKGNILERFSAQQFPDLHSELNLSSLELGDSALYFCASSVGIGRAYEQYFGPGTRLTVT.

The V call is TRBV2, the J call TRBJ2-7; TRBD1 aligns across 7 bases. Germline values: CDR1 SNHLY, CDR2 FYNNEI. The CDR3 is made up of 14 amino acids. J gave up 3 bases and V 7 bases, and 9 bases lay outside the gene matches. CDR3 in DNA: TGTGCCAGCAACAACCGGGACAGATTCTACGAGCAGTACTTC. This sequence encodes CASNNRDRFYEQYF. Full variable domain (rest looked up from reference TRBV2 and TRBJ2-7): EPEVTQTPSHQVTQMGQEVILRCVPISNHLYFYWYRQILGQKVEFLVSFYNNEISEKSEIFDDQFSVERPDGSNFTLKIRSTKLEDSAMYFCASNNRDRFYEQYFGPGTRLTVT.

The chain links TRBV27 to TRBJ2-7, with D perhaps matching TRBD2 (6 bases). Trimming left V 2 bases short and J 5 bases short, with 16 bases between. The CDR3 consists of 15 residues. Germline V gene data show CDR1 as MNHEY and CDR2 as SMNVEV (reference sequence). The chain's CDR3 is CASSLRGPRGHEQYF. In DNA, the CDR3 is TGTGCCAGCAGTTTACGGGGTCCGCGGGGCCACGAGCAGTACTTC.

The chain couples TRBV11-2 to TRBJ2-7; D unclear. Deletions cut 6 bases from V and 2 bases from J, with 20 bases between. The CDR3 is made up of 16 amino acids. CDR1 is SGHAT and CDR2 is FQNNGV in the germline V gene. CDR3 sequence: CASRLLRSELTYEQYF. CDR3 DNA sequence: TGTGCCAGCAGACTTTTGCGATCGGAACTCACCTACGAGCAGTACTTC.

The V and J genes are TRBV7-8 and TRBJ1-4; D unresolved. Trimming stripped 2 bases from V and 1 base from J, with 5 bases between. From germline, CDR1 is SGHVS and CDR2 FQNEAQ. The CDR3 is 14 residues long. This chain's CDR3 is CASSLTGTNEKLFF. The DNA for the CDR3 is TGTGCCAGCAGCTTAACTGGAACTAATGAAAAACTGTTTTTT.

The chain carries TRBV19 and TRBJ1-4; no definite D call. The CDR3 extends over 12 amino acids. The V gene's germline CDR1 is LNHDA and CDR2 SQIVND (reference sequence). Trimming took 5 bases from V and 8 from J, leaving 9 bases between them. CDR3 sequence (DNA): TGTGCCAGTAGTTGGGTTGGGGAAAAACTGTTTTTT. As protein: CASSWVGEKLFF.

J is TRBJ2-7 and V is TRBV4-3, with 8 nucleotides matching TRBD2. Germline lookup yields CDR1 LGHNA and CDR2 YSLEER. The CDR3 covers 17 residues. The ends lost 0 bases at V and 4 bases at J; junction bases unmatched: 11. The DNA of the CDR3 is TGCGCCAGCAGCCAAGAGATGGCAGCGGGAGAGGGGTACGAGCAGTACTTC. As protein: CASSQEMAAGEGYEQYF.

This chain joins TRBV5-4 and TRBJ1-1; D is possibly TRBD1 (5 bases). V dropped 4 bases and J dropped 0 bases, with 13 bases sitting between them. CDR3 length equals 15 residues. In germline, CDR1 is SGHNT, CDR2 YYREEE (reference sequence). DNA of the CDR3: TGTGCCAGCAGCCGGACCTGGGGGGTGAACACTGAAGCTTTCTTT. Translating it yields CASSRTWGVNTEAFF.

The chain recombines TRBV7-8 with TRBJ2-1, with TRBD2 identical over 12 bases. V trimming: 1 base; J trimming: 4 bases; junction bases outside the gene matches: 2. Germline CDR1 reads SGHVS; CDR2 reads FQNEAQ. This CDR3 spans 16 amino acids. As DNA, the CDR3 is TGTGCCAGCAGCTTAGAAGGACTAGCGGGGTACAATGAGCAGTTCTTC. It specifies CASSLEGLAGYNEQFF.

The rearrangement joins TRBV11-1 to TRBJ2-7, with 9 bases that match TRBD2. Germline V gene lookup returns CDR1 SGHAT and CDR2 FQDESV (reference sequence). V gave up 4 bases and J gave up 2 bases; unmatched junction bases: 6. This CDR3 has 15 amino acids. CDR3 in amino acids: CASSSRLADPYEQYF. In DNA, the CDR3 is TGTGCCAGCAGCTCCCGACTAGCGGACCCCTACGAGCAGTACTTC.

The rearrangement joins TRBV5-4 to TRBJ1-2; a possible D gene is TRBD1 (5 bases). The CDR3 sequence is 16 residues long. The germline V gene has CDR1 SGHNT and CDR2 YYREEE (reference sequence). Trimming removed 6 bases at V and 4 bases at J, with 22 bases between. As DNA, the CDR3 is TGTGCCAGCACCCAAGGTGGGGGACCGGGCTTCTATGGCTACACCTTC. It codes for CASTQGGGPGFYGYTF.

This clone was counted between two and nine times. The identical CDR3 is also encoded by other nucleotide sequences in the sample. V and J are TRBV27 and TRBJ2-1; 11 bases are shared with TRBD2. Germline V gene lookup returns CDR1 MNHEY and CDR2 SMNVEV (reference sequence). Trimming cost V 5 bases and J 5 bases; bases outside gene matches: 5. This CDR3 has 15 amino acids. In DNA, the CDR3 is TGTGCCAGCAGTCCCGGGACTAGCGGAAACAATGAGCAGTTCTTC. Encoded protein: CASSPGTSGNNEQFF.

The rearrangement joins TRBV5-6 to TRBJ2-7; D is undetermined. The germline CDR1 and CDR2 sequences are SGHDT and YYEEEE. The V and J ends lost 4 bases and 4 bases respectively, with 12 bases between them. This CDR3 spans 13 amino acids. CDR3 sequence reads: CASSQIRTYEQYF. CDR3 coding DNA: TGTGCCAGCAGCCAAATAAGGACGTACGAGCAGTACTTC.

This clone has a single count. The chain links TRBV13 to TRBJ2-5; maybe TRBD1 (6 bases). Germline CDR1 PRHDT, CDR2 FYEKMQ (reference sequence). The V end lost 4 bases, the J end lost 5 bases, and 20 bases lay between the germline ends. CDR3 length equals 16 residues. DNA for the CDR3: TGTGCCAGCAGCTCGCCATCAGGGGCCCAGGGGGAGACCCAGTACTTC. Protein: CASSSPSGAQGETQYF. The whole variable domain, remainder taken from reference TRBV13 and TRBJ2-5, is AAGVIQSPRHLIKEKRETATLKCYPIPRHDTVYWYQQGPGQDPQFLISFYEKMQSDKGSIPDRFSAQQFSDYHSELNMSSLELGDSALYFCASSSPSGAQGETQYFGPGTRLLVL.

The genes are TRBV7-3 and TRBJ2-3, with 8 bases aligning to TRBD1. The germline V gene encodes CDR1 SGHTA and CDR2 FQGTGA. The V gene end was trimmed by 4 bases and the J gene end by 0 bases; junction bases not matched to a gene: 3. The CDR3 spans 15 residues. CDR3 residues: CASSSGQVSTDTQYF. In DNA form, the CDR3 reads TGTGCCAGCAGCTCGGGACAGGTCAGCACAGATACGCAGTATTTT. Drawing the rest from reference TRBV7-3 and TRBJ2-3, the complete variable domain is GAGVSQTPSNKVTEKGKYVELRCDPISGHTALYWYRQSLGQGPEFLIYFQGTGAADDSGLPNDRFFAVRPEGSVSTLKIQRTERGDSAVYLCASSSGQVSTDTQYFGPGTRLTVL.

Regarding this clone: The identical CDR3 is also encoded by other nucleotide sequences in the sample. The rearrangement links TRBV29-1 to TRBJ2-7; D not certain. Germline CDR1 and CDR2: SQVTM and ANQGSEA. The V and J ends lost 3 bases and 0 bases respectively, with 9 bases between them. The CDR3 consists of 13 residues. The CDR3 coding sequence is TGCAGCGTTGAGGGTCAGGACTCCTACGAGCAGTACTTC. It yields the protein CSVEGQDSYEQYF.

This chain connects TRBV6-1 to TRBJ2-5; TRBD1 agrees at 10 bases. Germline loops: CDR1 MNHNS, CDR2 SASEGT. CDR3 length: 16 amino acids. Trimming at V came to 1 base and at J to 4 bases, leaving 6 bases not matched to a gene. CDR3 amino acids: CASSEGGTGVLETQYF. As DNA, the CDR3 is TGTGCCAGCAGTGAAGGCGGGACAGGGGTCTTAGAGACCCAGTACTTC.

This clone was recorded once. The chain recombines TRBV16 with TRBJ2-1; D remains ambiguous. The V end was cut by 0 bases, the J end by 1 base, with 4 bases between. Germline values: CDR1 KGHSY, CDR2 FQNENV. CDR3 size: 14 residues. The CDR3 DNA follows: TGTGCCAGCAGCCAATCGAGTTCCTACAATGAGCAGTTCTTC. Its translation is CASSQSSSYNEQFF.

The rearrangement links TRBV7-6 to TRBJ1-2; unclear D gene. Trimming took 3 bases from V and 4 from J, leaving 21 bases between them. In germline, CDR1 is SGHVS, CDR2 FNYEAQ. This CDR3 spans 17 amino acids. The chain's CDR3 is CASSLDFNSGTLYGYTF. For the CDR3, the DNA is TGTGCCAGCAGCTTGGACTTCAACTCCGGTACCCTCTATGGCTACACCTTC.

The genes are TRBV9 and TRBJ2-1, with unresolved D. This CDR3 region has 13 residues. The V end lost 5 bases, the J end lost 4 bases, and 10 bases lay between the germline ends. Germline CDR1 is SGDLS and CDR2 is YYNGEE. The CDR3: CASSGNRYNEQFF. The DNA for the CDR3 is TGTGCCAGCAGTGGGAACAGATACAATGAGCAGTTCTTC.

This chain joins TRBV5-4 and TRBJ2-7; D is uncertain. Trimming removed 1 base at V and 0 bases at J, with 5 bases between. This CDR3 is built from 13 residues. Germline V gene data show CDR1 as SGHNT and CDR2 as YYREEE (reference sequence). This CDR3 is CASSLSSSYEQYF. For the CDR3, the DNA is TGTGCCAGCAGCTTGTCTAGCTCCTACGAGCAGTACTTC.

This chain links TRBV15 with TRBJ2-7, with D perhaps matching TRBD1 (5 bases). V was shortened by 0 bases and J by 2 bases, with 5 bases between the two germline ends. CDR3 length: 13 amino acids. The V gene's germline CDR1 is LNHNV and CDR2 YYDKDF (reference sequence). The CDR3 protein is CATSREDTYEQYF. CDR3 nucleotide sequence: TGTGCCACCAGCAGAGAGGACACCTACGAGCAGTACTTC.

The chain carries TRBV27 and TRBJ2-7, with D unclear. CDR1 MNHEY and CDR2 SMNVEV come from the germline V gene (reference sequence). V lost 5 bases, J lost 5 bases, and 19 bases lay in between. The CDR3 has 15 amino acids. The DNA for the CDR3 is TGTGCCAGCAGTCCCTTGGGCGGAGACCAGAACGAGCAGTACTTC. It yields the protein CASSPLGGDQNEQYF.

J is TRBJ2-1 and V is TRBV19, with D perhaps TRBD1 (5 bases). The germline V and J ends were trimmed by 2 bases and 7 bases, with 15 bases remaining between them. The CDR3 sequence is 15 residues long. CDR1 is LNHDA and CDR2 is SQIVND in the germline V gene (reference sequence). For the CDR3, the DNA is TGTGCCAGTAGTATATACCCTCGGAAGGGGAATGAGCAGTTCTTC. Protein: CASSIYPRKGNEQFF.

The V and J genes are TRBV10-3 and TRBJ2-4; 7 positions match TRBD2. The junction had 18 bases not matched to a gene; V was cut back by 0 bases and J by 7 bases. This CDR3 has 19 amino acids. Germline CDR1 and CDR2: ENHRY and SYGVKD. The CDR3 DNA follows: TGTGCCATCAGTGAGTCGTTTTCTAGCGGAGCCTCCGGGGGGAACATTCAGTACTTC. Its protein product is CAISESFSSGASGGNIQYF.